This T cell receptor beta chain is drawn from a study of T cell responses to AZD1222 COVID-19 vaccine. This CDR3 is built from 14 residues. Trimming removed 4 bases from V and 9 bases from J, with 16 bases in between. Germline CDR1 is LGHDT and CDR2 is YNNKEL (reference sequence). Sequencing was performed with immunoSEQ multiplex PCR; in TCRdb, only in-frame clones are kept and a portion is missing. Counted here are tens of thousands of clones, 65% to 85% occurring once; the ten biggest clones make up approximately 20%. The sample consisted of peripheral blood, taken 28 days after the second AZD1222 dose. The V call is TRBV3-1 (or the pseudogene TRBV3-2), the J call TRBJ1-5; D is perhaps TRBD1 (5 bases). The clonotype was recovered from an adult who received the AZD1222 COVID-19 vaccine. The CDR3 DNA reads as TGTGCCAGCAGCCTTGGGACGGATGCTCGGCCCCAGCATTTT. Protein sequence: CASSLGTDARPQHF.